A single sample gave rise to the 32 T cell receptor beta chains below, sequenced in a study of Tregs in tolerant kidney transplant recipients. Repertoires were generated with immunoSEQ multiplex PCR, while TCRdb's copy carries only in-frame clones and drops some. The data hold about 94,000 clones, with 93% observed a single time. The starting material was CD4+ T cells from blood, obtained before the transplant. These receptors originate from a human donor who received a combined kidney and bone marrow transplant.

The genes are TRBV5-6 and TRBJ1-3; D not resolved. The CDR3 covers 14 residues. The germline CDR1 and CDR2 sequences are SGHDT and YYEEEE. Trimming left V 0 bases short and J 5 bases short, with 9 bases between. CDR3 region: CASSLGPGRNTIYF. The DNA of the CDR3 is TGTGCCAGCAGCTTGGGACCGGGTAGAAACACCATATATTTT.

The V gene is TRBV18, the J gene TRBJ2-5; 9 bases map to TRBD1. V dropped 3 bases and J dropped 4; count of bases not matched to a gene: 3. Germline-derived CDR1 and CDR2 are KGHSH and LQKENI. This CDR3 contains 14 residues. The CDR3 bases are TGTGCCAGCTCACCGGACAGGGGTCGAGAGACCCAGTACTTC. Its translation is CASSPDRGRETQYF.

About this clone itself: The same CDR3 arises from other DNA sequences in this sample as well. The V gene is TRBV7-6, the J gene TRBJ1-6; 9 positions agree with TRBD1. The CDR3 is made up of 14 amino acids. V lost 5 bases and J lost 10; bases outside the gene matches: 6. Germline-derived CDR1 and CDR2 are SGHVS and FNYEAQ. CDR3 residues: CASSRRDRDSPLHF. CDR3 in DNA: TGTGCCAGCAGCCGCCGGGACAGGGACTCACCCCTCCACTTT.

The rearrangement links TRBV6-5 to TRBJ1-6; D not certain. This CDR3 comprises 14 residues. Germline loops: CDR1 MNHEY, CDR2 SVGAGI. Trimming left V 5 bases short and J 9 bases short, with 14 bases between. As DNA, the CDR3 is TGTGCCAGCAGTCCGTCCGGGTACGGTTCACCCCTCCACTTT. Translated, it gives CASSPSGYGSPLHF.

The chain joins TRBV7-9 to TRBJ1-1; D is ambiguous. Trimming removed 5 bases at V and 2 bases at J, with 12 bases between. Per the germline V gene, CDR1 is SEHNR and CDR2 is FQNEAQ (reference sequence). The CDR3 consists of 14 residues. CDR3: CASSPFRINTEAFF. CDR3 nucleotides: TGTGCCAGCAGCCCATTCAGAATAAACACTGAAGCTTTCTTT.

This clone was counted once. The chain employs TRBV9 and TRBJ1-2, with 8 bases aligning to TRBD1. Germline CDR1 and CDR2: SGDLS and YYNGEE. The CDR3 extends over 14 amino acids. The V gene end was trimmed by 4 bases and the J gene end by 4 bases; junction bases not matched to a gene: 6. CDR3 loop: CASSPGDRSYGYTF. The DNA for the CDR3 is TGTGCCAGCAGCCCAGGGGACAGGAGCTATGGCTACACCTTC.

The gene calls are TRBV14 and TRBJ1-1; D may be TRBD1 (5 bases). CDR3 length equals 13 residues. With 4 bases removed from V and 8 bases from J, the gap between germline ends came to 14 bases. Germline CDR1 is SGHDN and CDR2 is FVKESK. In DNA, the CDR3 is TGTGCCAGCAGCCCAAGCCGGGGGAGAGAAGCTTTCTTT. The encoded protein is CASSPSRGREAFF. Full variable domain (missing parts from reference TRBV14 and TRBJ1-1): EAGVTQFPSHSVIEKGQTVTLRCDPISGHDNLYWYRRVMGKEIKFLLHFVKESKQDESGMPNNRFLAERTGGTYSTLKVQPAELEDSGVYFCASSPSRGREAFFGQGTRLTVV.

The chain uses TRBV15 and TRBJ2-7; possible D gene TRBD1, 7 bases. Per the germline V gene, CDR1 is LNHNV and CDR2 is YYDKDF (reference sequence). Trimming pared 3 bases from V and 6 bases from J, leaving 21 bases between. CDR3 length: 16 residues. CDR3 DNA sequence: TGTGCCACCAGCAGCGAAGGAGGGACAGCAATGGGCGAGCAGTACTTC. It codes for CATSSEGGTAMGEQYF.

The chain links TRBV19 to TRBJ2-3; 12 bases are shared with TRBD2. V lost 4 bases and J lost 0; bases outside the gene matches: 5. The CDR3 has 17 residues. CDR1 and CDR2 (germline): LNHDA, SQIVND (reference sequence). CDR3 sequence (DNA): TGTGCCAGTAGTAGGGCCCTAGCGGGAGGGAGCACAGATACGCAGTATTTT. Translation gives CASSRALAGGSTDTQYF.

The rearrangement uses TRBV6-9 and TRBJ2-1; TRBD2 aligns across 9 bases. CDR3 size: 14 residues. Germline-derived CDR1 and CDR2 are MNHGY and SVAAGI. Losses at the gene ends were 6 bases for V and 5 bases for J; bases not matched to a gene: 5. The CDR3 region is CASRDQRGDNEQFF. Here the CDR3 DNA reads TGTGCCAGCAGGGACCAGCGGGGGGACAATGAGCAGTTCTTC.

The rearrangement joins TRBV7-9 to TRBJ2-7; a possible D gene is TRBD1 (6 bases). The V end lost 3 bases, the J end lost 3 bases, and 15 bases lay between the germline ends. Germline V CDR1 and CDR2: SEHNR, FQNEAQ (reference sequence). CDR3 length equals 15 residues. This chain's CDR3 is CASSFPGEIIYEQYF. The CDR3 nucleotides read TGTGCCAGCAGCTTCCCAGGGGAAATTATCTACGAGCAGTACTTC.

The chain recombines TRBV19 with TRBJ1-4; D perhaps matches TRBD1 (6 bases). Germline-derived CDR1 and CDR2 are LNHDA and SQIVND (reference sequence). Trimming cost V 5 bases and J 3 bases, with 10 bases left between them. This CDR3 has 14 residues. The CDR3 sequence: CASSGQYANEKLFF. The CDR3 coding sequence is TGTGCCAGTAGTGGACAGTATGCTAATGAAAAACTGTTTTTT.

V and J are TRBV9 and TRBJ1-1, with TRBD1 matching 7 bases. The trim removed 3 bases at V and 1 base at J, leaving 6 bases unmatched. The CDR3 spans 15 residues. Germline V gene data show CDR1 as SGDLS and CDR2 as YYNGEE. CDR3 nucleotide sequence: TGTGCCAGCAGCGCCCACAGGGGACAGAACACTGAAGCTTTCTTT. Encoded protein: CASSAHRGQNTEAFF.

J is TRBJ2-3 and V is TRBV25-1; 7 bases line up with TRBD2. The CDR3 totals 17 residues. The V gene end was trimmed by 8 bases and the J gene end by 0 bases; junction bases not matched to a gene: 14. The germline gives CDR1 MGHDK, CDR2 SYGVNS. CDR3 DNA: TGTGCCAGCGTAGGAGGGGCGGGAGCTACTAGCACAGATACGCAGTATTTT. Encoded protein: CASVGGAGATSTDTQYF.

The chain carries TRBV19 and TRBJ1-2, with 10 bases aligning to TRBD1. The V gene's germline CDR1 is LNHDA and CDR2 SQIVND (reference sequence). The trim removed 1 base at V and 8 bases at J, leaving 10 bases unmatched. The CDR3 is 16 residues long. For the CDR3, the DNA is TGTGCCAGTAGTATAGCAACCGGGACAGGGGATGGAGGCTACACCTTC. It encodes CASSIATGTGDGGYTF.

The chain carries TRBV11-2 and TRBJ2-1, with a weak D call TRBD1 (6 bases). Trimming removed 8 bases at V and 6 bases at J, with 8 bases between. The length of the CDR3 is 11 residues. Per germline, CDR1 SGHAT and CDR2 FQNNGV. DNA for the CDR3: TGTGCCAGCGGCAGGGGCAATGAGCAGTTCTTC. It translates to CASGRGNEQFF.

The chain joins TRBV28 to TRBJ1-3, with TRBD1 as a possible D gene (6 bases). The ends were cut back, 5 bases at V and 6 bases at J, with 11 bases in the middle. There are 13 residues in the CDR3. CDR1 is MDHEN, CDR2 SYDVKM, per germline. The CDR3 DNA sequence: TGTGCCAGCAGTCCCGGACAGACAAACACCATATATTTT. It codes for CASSPGQTNTIYF.

In DNA, the CDR3 is TGTGCCAGCAGCGTAGATGGGACTCTGAATGAGCAGTTCTTC. This gives the protein CASSVDGTLNEQFF. The rearrangement joins TRBV9 to TRBJ2-1; D perhaps matches TRBD2 (6 bases). Germline lookup yields CDR1 SGDLS and CDR2 YYNGEE. The CDR3 totals 14 residues. Trimming stripped 0 bases from V and 7 bases from J, with 11 bases between.

About this clone: A read error may produce the germline difference seen at one junction end. Other DNA sequences of this sample code for an identical CDR3. The J gene is TRBJ1-6, the V gene TRBV28; 7 bases match TRBD1. Germline lookup yields CDR1 MDHEN and CDR2 SYDVKM. The CDR3 loop spans 14 amino acids. The CDR3: CASEEGATNSPLHF. The CDR3 DNA sequence: TGTGCCAGCGAAGAGGGGGCTACTAATTCCCCCCTCCACTTT.

This CDR3 reads CASSPVRLASTDTQYF. DNA for the CDR3: TGCGCCAGCAGCCCTGTTCGACTAGCTAGCACAGATACGCAGTATTTT. The V and J genes are TRBV4-1 and TRBJ2-3, with 7 bases fitting TRBD2. CDR1 MGHRA and CDR2 YSYEKL come from the germline V gene. V lost 4 bases and J lost 0; bases outside the gene matches: 7. The CDR3 is 16 residues long.

The rearrangement uses TRBV7-2 and TRBJ1-6, with 7 nucleotides matching TRBD1. This CDR3 is built from 16 residues. Germline CDR1 SGHTA, CDR2 FQGNSA. V was clipped by 4 bases and J by 1 base; unmatched bases: 4. The CDR3 is CASSSHRGSYNSPLHF. CDR3 sequence (DNA): TGTGCCAGCAGCTCCCACAGGGGTTCCTATAATTCACCCCTCCACTTT.

This chain connects TRBV5-1 to TRBJ2-5, with 11 bases that match TRBD2. The J segment lost 7 bases and the V segment lost 5 bases, leaving 13 bases of the junction unmatched. Looked up from germline, CDR1 is SGHRS and CDR2 is YFSETQ. This CDR3 spans 16 amino acids. DNA of the CDR3: TGCGCCAGCAGTTCGGGACTAGCGGAGGCTCGTGGGACCCAGTACTTC. Encoded protein: CASSSGLAEARGTQYF.

For this clone: Other nucleotide sequences in the sample specify the same CDR3. J is TRBJ2-7 and V is TRBV5-1; D is possibly TRBD2 (5 bases). Germline V CDR1 and CDR2: SGHRS, YFSETQ. The CDR3 sequence is 12 residues long. With 4 bases removed from V and 2 bases from J, the gap between germline ends came to 7 bases. CDR3: CASSPGTYEQYF. The CDR3, as DNA: TGCGCCAGCAGCCCGGGGACCTACGAGCAGTACTTC. The complete variable domain, with remaining parts taken from reference TRBV5-1 and TRBJ2-7, reads KAGVTQTPRYLIKTRGQQVTLSCSPISGHRSVSWYQQTPGQGLQFLFEYFSETQRNKGNFPGRFSGRQFSNSRSEMNVSTLELGDSALYLCASSPGTYEQYFGPGTRLTVT.

The CDR3 here is CASSFLAGGRTDTQYF. DNA for the CDR3: TGTGCCAGCAGTTTTCTAGCGGGGGGGCGCACAGATACGCAGTATTTT. The V call is TRBV6-6, the J call TRBJ2-3, with TRBD2 identical over 12 bases. This CDR3 contains 16 residues. Germline-derived CDR1 and CDR2 are MNHNY and SVGAGI (reference sequence). V lost 4 bases to trimming and J lost 1 base; unmatched junction nucleotides: 3.

The chain links TRBV7-6 to TRBJ2-7, with a tentative D call TRBD2 (6 bases). Germline loops: CDR1 SGHVS, CDR2 FNYEAQ. The V gene lost 1 base and the J gene lost 2 bases, with 21 bases spanning the gap. The length of the CDR3 is 18 residues. The CDR3, as DNA: TGTGCCAGCAGCTTAGTCCCCAACAGTGGGACTTTTACCTACGAGCAGTACTTC. Translated: CASSLVPNSGTFTYEQYF.

The rearrangement uses TRBV7-2 and TRBJ2-5; 11 bases align to TRBD1. CDR1 and CDR2 (germline): SGHTA, FQGNSA. The length of the CDR3 is 14 residues. The J segment lost 5 bases and the V segment lost 6 bases, leaving 5 bases of the junction unmatched. The CDR3 sequence: CASSLDRGHETQYF. The CDR3 region has the DNA TGTGCCAGCAGTTTGGACAGGGGGCATGAGACCCAGTACTTC.

V gene TRBV9 combines with J gene TRBJ2-1; maybe TRBD1 (6 bases). The V gene's germline CDR1 is SGDLS and CDR2 YYNGEE. V was trimmed by 1 base and J by 2 bases, leaving 10 bases between them. The CDR3 is 15 residues long. The DNA of the CDR3 is TGTGCCAGCAGCGTAATACAGGGACCCTACAATGAGCAGTTCTTC. It yields the protein CASSVIQGPYNEQFF.

The chain carries TRBV7-2 and TRBJ2-2; possibly TRBD1 for D (5 bases). CDR3 length equals 16 residues. Deletions cut 1 base from V and 0 bases from J, with 9 bases between. Germline V gene lookup returns CDR1 SGHTA and CDR2 FQGNSA. In nucleotides, the CDR3 is TGTGCCAGCAGCTTAGTAAGGGGCTCGAACACCGGGGAGCTGTTTTTT. As protein: CASSLVRGSNTGELFF.

The chain is built from TRBV7-2 and TRBJ2-7; D is perhaps TRBD1 (6 bases). This CDR3 spans 19 amino acids. Trimming took 4 bases from V and 4 from J, leaving 29 bases between them. Germline loops: CDR1 SGHTA, CDR2 FQGNSA. CDR3 amino acids: CASSSRQANLKHLAYEQYF. The DNA of the CDR3 is TGTGCCAGCAGCTCCAGACAGGCCAACCTTAAACACCTGGCGTACGAGCAGTACTTC.

V usage is TRBV5-6 and J usage is TRBJ2-3, with 14 nucleotides matching TRBD2. V dropped 4 bases and J dropped 5; count of bases not matched to a gene: 6. CDR1 and CDR2 (germline): SGHDT, YYEEEE. The CDR3 covers 16 residues. CDR3 amino acids: CASSRTSGGRVDTQYF. Written as DNA, the CDR3 is TGTGCCAGCAGCCGGACTAGCGGGGGGCGGGTAGATACGCAGTATTTT. The whole variable domain, remainder taken from reference TRBV5-6 and TRBJ2-3, is DAGVTQSPTHLIKTRGQQVTLRCSPKSGHDTVSWYQQALGQGPQFIFQYYEEEERQRGNFPDRFSGHQFPNYSSELNVNALLLGDSALYLCASSRTSGGRVDTQYFGPGTRLTVL.

The rearrangement links TRBV30 to TRBJ2-7; a possible D gene is TRBD2 (6 bases). The CDR3 has 12 residues. Germline CDR1 is GTSNPN and CDR2 is SVGIG (reference sequence). With 4 bases removed from V and 6 bases from J, the gap between germline ends came to 13 bases. The CDR3 sequence: CAWKVTSTEQYF. The CDR3, as DNA: TGTGCCTGGAAAGTTACTAGCACCGAGCAGTACTTC.

The genes are TRBV4-3 and TRBJ1-2, with 10 bases aligning to TRBD1. Germline CDR1 reads LGHNA; CDR2 reads YSLEER. CDR3 length: 15 residues. J gave up 4 bases and V 4 bases, and 6 bases lay outside the gene matches. CDR3 in DNA: TGCGCCAGCAGCCGGGACAGGGGCGCGGGCTATGGCTACACCTTC. Its translation is CASSRDRGAGYGYTF.